Listed here is a single T cell receptor (beta chain). Antigen unknown. cDNA libraries for TCR beta contained unique molecular identifiers. One entry per CDR3 protein, called by TCRdb with MiXCR from the PCR reads. The sample consists of 750,000 to 950,000 distinct CDR3 sequences, roughly half of them appearing once. These data are taken from a study of post-analysis software for immune sequencing data. Whole-study results and caveats: Four to six TRBV segments appeared more often in patients than in controls, and TRBV5-6, TRBV5-1 and TRBV20-1 were among these.

Germline CDR1 SGHRS, CDR2 YFSETQ. V was trimmed by 4 bases and J by 3 bases, leaving 8 bases between them. This CDR3 spans 12 amino acids. The sample consisted of blood. The chain carries TRBV5-1 and TRBJ2-7; the D gene is possibly TRBD1 (5 bases). This receptor was obtained from a girl aged 10-17 years with multiple sclerosis. The CDR3 sequence: CASSIGHYEQYF. CDR3 nucleotide sequence: TGCGCCAGCAGCATAGGACACTACGAGCAGTACTTC.